Listed below are T cell receptor beta chains from one sample, sequenced in a study of cytomegalovirus exposure and HLA in healthy donors. Generated by immunoSEQ multiplex PCR, the TCRdb table keeps only in-frame clones and is missing some. The sample lists 140,000 to 150,000 clones, 65% to 85% seen once, with roughly 3.7% in the top ten. The specimen was PBMCs. The receptor set was obtained from a male donor in good health and CMV-seronegative. Both conserved end residues are part of each CDR3. The order of the fields is V gene, D gene, J gene, clone size, CDR3 protein, CDR3 DNA. The D gene is left open where the match is weak. Not all rows give a size; the values are once, few, many and, for expanded clones, a class.

v_call: TRBV5-5
d_call: TRBD1
j_call: TRBJ2-7
clone_size: NA
cdr3_aa: CASSLVGQGVYEQYF
cdr3_nt: TGTGCCAGCAGCTTGGTTGGACAGGGGGTCTACGAGCAGTACTTC

v_call: TRBV27
d_call: NA
j_call: TRBJ2-7
clone_size: NA
cdr3_aa: CASSFDRNYEQYF
cdr3_nt: TGTGCCAGCAGTTTCGACAGGAACTACGAGCAGTACTTC

v_call: TRBV5-3
d_call: NA
j_call: TRBJ1-6
clone_size: NA
cdr3_aa: CARSPNNGTLHF
cdr3_nt: TGTGCCAGAAGCCCAAACAATGGGACACTCCACTTT

v_call: TRBV29-1
d_call: NA
j_call: TRBJ1-1
clone_size: NA
cdr3_aa: CSVVDRNTEAFF
cdr3_nt: TGCAGCGTTGTAGACAGGAACACTGAAGCTTTCTTT

v_call: TRBV7-9
d_call: NA
j_call: TRBJ2-7
clone_size: NA
cdr3_aa: CASSSGIGTTERSSYEQYF
cdr3_nt: TGTGCCAGCAGCTCAGGTATTGGGACAACGGAGAGAAGCTCCTACGAGCAGTACTTC

v_call: TRBV12-5
d_call: NA
j_call: TRBJ2-7
clone_size: few
cdr3_aa: CASGPGQGHHEQYF
cdr3_nt: TGTGCTAGTGGTCCCGGCCAGGGACACCACGAGCAGTACTTC

v_call: TRBV10-3
d_call: NA
j_call: TRBJ2-7
clone_size: NA
cdr3_aa: CAIAEVAYEQYF
cdr3_nt: TGTGCCATCGCCGAGGTAGCCTACGAGCAGTACTTC

v_call: TRBV7-9
d_call: NA
j_call: TRBJ2-5
clone_size: NA
cdr3_aa: CSSSFDGSETQYF
cdr3_nt: TGTTCCAGCAGCTTTGACGGGTCCGAGACCCAGTACTTC

v_call: TRBV4-2
d_call: TRBD2
j_call: TRBJ2-1
clone_size: NA
cdr3_aa: CASSQATSGTIYNEQFF
cdr3_nt: TGTGCCAGCAGCCAAGCCACTAGCGGGACCATCTACAATGAGCAGTTCTTC

v_call: TRBV16
d_call: NA
j_call: TRBJ2-7
clone_size: few
cdr3_aa: CASSPSETGNYEQYF
cdr3_nt: TGTGCCAGCAGCCCATCTGAGACAGGCAACTACGAGCAGTACTTC

v_call: TRBV15
d_call: TRBD2
j_call: TRBJ2-3
clone_size: NA
cdr3_aa: CATSTTRGGGRDTQYF
cdr3_nt: TGTGCCACCAGCACCACCCGGGGGGGTGGTAGAGATACGCAGTATTTT

v_call: TRBV25-1
d_call: NA
j_call: TRBJ2-5
clone_size: NA
cdr3_aa: CASRDKYQETQYF
cdr3_nt: TGTGCCAGCAGGGACAAGTACCAAGAGACCCAGTACTTC

v_call: TRBV6-1
d_call: TRBD2
j_call: TRBJ2-5
clone_size: once
cdr3_aa: CASSEHRGGGGGGTQYF
cdr3_nt: TGTGCCAGCAGTGAACATCGAGGCGGAGGCGGGGGAGGGACCCAGTACTTC

v_call: TRBV9
d_call: TRBD2
j_call: TRBJ2-5
clone_size: NA
cdr3_aa: CASSPGASGRETQYF
cdr3_nt: TGTGCCAGCAGCCCGGGGGCTAGCGGGCGGGAGACCCAGTACTTC

v_call: TRBV7-9
d_call: NA
j_call: TRBJ2-2
clone_size: NA
cdr3_aa: CASSSISSATGELFF
cdr3_nt: TGTGCCAGCAGCTCGATTTCTAGCGCAACCGGGGAGCTGTTTTTT

v_call: TRBV11-3
d_call: NA
j_call: TRBJ2-1
clone_size: NA
cdr3_aa: CASSLEAIHNEQFF
cdr3_nt: TGTGCCAGCAGCTTAGAGGCAATACACAATGAGCAGTTCTTC

v_call: TRBV10-3
d_call: TRBD2
j_call: TRBJ2-3
clone_size: NA
cdr3_aa: CASTGTSGGEGNTQYF
cdr3_nt: TGTGCCAGCACCGGGACTAGCGGGGGGGAAGGGAATACGCAGTATTTT

v_call: TRBV4-1
d_call: NA
j_call: TRBJ2-7
clone_size: NA
cdr3_aa: CASSQEGGGLSEQYF
cdr3_nt: TGCGCCAGCAGCCAAGAGGGCGGAGGACTGAGCGAGCAGTACTTC

v_call: TRBV29-1
d_call: NA
j_call: TRBJ1-2
clone_size: NA
cdr3_aa: CSAGQTNYGYTF
cdr3_nt: TGCAGCGCCGGACAGACGAACTATGGCTACACCTTC

v_call: TRBV7-9
d_call: TRBD1
j_call: TRBJ1-1
clone_size: NA
cdr3_aa: CASSPTQGQLWNTEAFF
cdr3_nt: TGTGCCAGCAGCCCCACCCAGGGACAGCTTTGGAACACTGAAGCTTTCTTT

v_call: TRBV19
d_call: TRBD2
j_call: TRBJ2-3
clone_size: NA
cdr3_aa: CASSIKWTSGEGTQYF
cdr3_nt: TGTGCCAGTAGTATAAAGTGGACTAGCGGGGAGGGTACGCAGTATTTT

v_call: TRBV7-3
d_call: TRBD2
j_call: TRBJ2-2
clone_size: NA
cdr3_aa: CASSLRGGATNTGELFF
cdr3_nt: TGTGCCAGCAGCTTAAGGGGAGGGGCTACGAACACCGGGGAGCTGTTTTTT

v_call: TRBV7-6
d_call: TRBD2
j_call: TRBJ2-1
clone_size: NA
cdr3_aa: CASSSGWLAGAGEQFF
cdr3_nt: TGTGCCAGCAGCTCAGGCTGGCTAGCGGGAGCGGGTGAGCAGTTCTTC

v_call: TRBV2
d_call: NA
j_call: TRBJ2-7
clone_size: NA
cdr3_aa: CASTQEGASSYEQYF
cdr3_nt: TGTGCCAGCACCCAGGAGGGGGCCAGCTCCTACGAGCAGTACTTC

v_call: TRBV13
d_call: NA
j_call: TRBJ2-5
clone_size: once
cdr3_aa: CASSLGTAQYF
cdr3_nt: TGTGCCAGCAGCTTAGGAACTGCCCAGTACTTC

v_call: TRBV7-2
d_call: NA
j_call: TRBJ1-2
clone_size: NA
cdr3_aa: CASSLKQGNYGYTF
cdr3_nt: TGTGCCAGCAGCTTAAAGCAGGGTAACTATGGCTACACCTTC

v_call: TRBV6-1
d_call: TRBD1
j_call: TRBJ2-5
clone_size: NA
cdr3_aa: CASSEIGTGAETQYF
cdr3_nt: TGTGCCAGCAGTGAAATAGGGACAGGGGCCGAGACCCAGTACTTC